This entry lists 24 T cell receptor beta chains sequenced from one sample in a study of control samples from healthy donors and cancer patients. The assay was immunoSEQ multiplex PCR, and TCRdb's table has in-frame clones only and misses some. The profile covers 100,000 to 150,000 clones, with roughly 90% appearing a single time and approximately 6% taken by the ten largest. The sample comprised blood. The receptors shown here come from a man younger than 30 in good health.

CDR3 nucleotides: TGTGCCAGCCAAATATCCGTTTTAAGGGGGACGGAAAAACTGTTTTTT. Translation: CASQISVLRGTEKLFF. The V and J genes are TRBV6-6 and TRBJ1-4; maybe TRBD1 (6 bases). With 8 bases removed from V and 8 bases from J, the gap between germline ends came to 24 bases. The CDR3 sequence is 16 residues long. CDR1 and CDR2 (germline): MNHNY, SVGAGI (reference sequence).

The chain joins TRBV3-1 (or the pseudogene TRBV3-2) to TRBJ2-5, with D perhaps TRBD2 (6 bases). This CDR3 comprises 14 residues. The V and J ends lost 5 bases and 5 bases respectively, with 15 bases between them. Germline-derived CDR1 and CDR2 are LGHDT and YNNKEL (reference sequence). This CDR3 is CASSNTSFWETQYF. In DNA, the CDR3 is TGTGCCAGCAGCAACACTAGCTTTTGGGAGACCCAGTACTTC.

In nucleotides, the CDR3 is TGTGCCAGCAGCTTGGCTAGAGAAGGGAGCACTGAAGCTTTCTTT. This translates into CASSLAREGSTEAFF. The chain has TRBV5-4 and TRBJ1-1; D gene unclear. V shed 0 bases and J shed 4 bases, with 13 bases lying between them. The CDR3 has 15 amino acids. Per the germline V gene, CDR1 is SGHNT and CDR2 is YYREEE (reference sequence).

The chain combines TRBV27 with TRBJ2-7; D gene uncertain. The CDR3 sequence is 15 residues long. Deletions cut 3 bases from V and 3 bases from J, with 15 bases between. Germline assignment: CDR1 MNHEY and CDR2 SMNVEV (reference sequence). CDR3 bases: TGTGCCAGCAGTTTCCAGCCTACCCCGGGCTACGAGCAGTACTTC. Protein product: CASSFQPTPGYEQYF.

This clone was counted once. This chain links TRBV9 with TRBJ2-1; D not certain. The CDR3 loop spans 14 amino acids. Trimming pared 4 bases from V and 3 bases from J, leaving 11 bases between. The V gene's germline CDR1 is SGDLS and CDR2 YYNGEE. This CDR3 is CASSSNSFYNEQFF. CDR3 sequence (DNA): TGTGCCAGCAGCTCCAATTCCTTCTACAATGAGCAGTTCTTC.

The chain is built from TRBV15 and TRBJ2-1; 9 bases line up with TRBD1. Germline CDR1 and CDR2: LNHNV and YYDKDF (reference sequence). The CDR3 has 18 amino acids. The ends lost 5 bases at V and 8 bases at J; junction bases unmatched: 19. CDR3 loop: CATSSTTAGTGNPHEQFF. The CDR3 nucleotides are TGTGCCACCAGCTCTACTACGGCCGGGACAGGGAATCCCCATGAGCAGTTCTTC.

The J gene is TRBJ1-6, the V gene TRBV9; D is possibly TRBD1 (5 bases). V lost 0 bases and J lost 7, with 14 bases in between. The length of the CDR3 is 16 residues. Germline CDR1 reads SGDLS; CDR2 reads YYNGEE. For the CDR3, the DNA is TGTGCCAGCAGCGTAGACCCAGGGTCCCTCAATTCACCCCTCCACTTT. Protein sequence: CASSVDPGSLNSPLHF.

This chain joins TRBV11-2 and TRBJ1-2; TRBD1 matches at 9 bases. This CDR3 is built from 15 residues. Looked up from germline, CDR1 is SGHAT and CDR2 is FQNNGV. V dropped 3 bases and J dropped 9; count of bases not matched to a gene: 11. This CDR3 reads CASSLEFRDRARYTF. CDR3 nucleotide sequence: TGTGCCAGCAGCTTGGAGTTCCGGGACAGGGCTCGCTACACCTTC.

This chain joins TRBV11-3 and TRBJ2-1; 9 nucleotides align to TRBD2. The CDR3 loop spans 15 amino acids. Trimming removed 5 bases from V and 3 bases from J; junction bases left unmatched: 5. Germline V gene data show CDR1 as SGHNT and CDR2 as YENEEA. CDR3 in DNA: TGTGCCAGCAGCCCGGGACTAGCAGTCTACAATGAGCAGTTCTTC. Encoded protein: CASSPGLAVYNEQFF.

V gene TRBV18 combines with J gene TRBJ2-2, with D perhaps TRBD1 or TRBD2 (5 bases each). CDR3 length: 16 amino acids. Trimming cost V 0 bases and J 3 bases, with 11 bases left between them. Germline V lookup: CDR1 KGHSH, CDR2 LQKENI. The CDR3 protein is CASSPPPGQHTGELFF. The CDR3 DNA reads as TGTGCCAGCTCACCACCCCCGGGGCAGCACACCGGGGAGCTGTTTTTT.

The rearrangement uses TRBV11-3 and TRBJ1-1, with 7 bases identical to TRBD1. Germline V gives CDR1 SGHNT, CDR2 YENEEA. J lost 9 bases, V lost 5 bases, and 6 bases had no gene match. The CDR3 is 12 amino acids. CDR3 loop: CASSQRDSKAFF. The CDR3 DNA is TGTGCCAGCAGCCAGCGGGACAGTAAAGCTTTCTTT.

V gene TRBV3-1 (or the pseudogene TRBV3-2) combines with J gene TRBJ1-2; 9 bases fit TRBD1. Germline CDR1 reads LGHDT; CDR2 reads YNNKEL (reference sequence). V trimming: 4 bases; J trimming: 6 bases; junction bases outside the gene matches: 9. The CDR3 sequence is 15 residues long. The CDR3 is CASSLTDRGHNGYTF. DNA for the CDR3: TGTGCCAGCAGCCTAACGGACAGGGGTCATAATGGCTACACCTTC.

The chain combines TRBV11-2 with TRBJ1-4; D is unresolved. Trimming took 1 base from V and 8 from J, leaving 5 bases between them. This CDR3 is 12 amino acids long. Germline V CDR1 and CDR2: SGHAT, FQNNGV. CDR3 bases: TGTGCCAGCAGCTTAGCGCGGGAAAAACTGTTTTTT. Its translation is CASSLAREKLFF.

The chain is built from TRBV4-1 and TRBJ2-7, with TRBD2 matching over 7 bases. CDR3 length: 16 amino acids. The J segment lost 0 bases and the V segment lost 1 base, leaving 6 bases of the junction unmatched. The germline CDR1 and CDR2 sequences are MGHRA and YSYEKL. The CDR3 bases are TGCGCCAGCAGCCAAGGGGGGGGGTCCTCCTCCTACGAGCAGTACTTC. Amino acid sequence: CASSQGGGSSSYEQYF.

V usage is TRBV2 and J usage is TRBJ1-2; tentative D call: TRBD1 (6 bases). Germline assignment: CDR1 SNHLY and CDR2 FYNNEI. CDR3 length: 15 amino acids. V was pared by 1 base and J by 4 bases, with 13 bases between. The CDR3 nucleotides read TGTGCCAGCAGTGAAGGGGCAGGGGATGGCTATGGCTACACCTTC. Translating it yields CASSEGAGDGYGYTF.

This clone was seen a few times. The chain recombines TRBV10-3 with TRBJ1-3; D remains ambiguous. Trimming took 2 bases from V and 4 from J, leaving 15 bases between them. The CDR3 sequence is 16 residues long. Germline V lookup: CDR1 ENHRY, CDR2 SYGVKD. Here the CDR3 reads CAISERGPLGGNTIYF. In DNA form, the CDR3 reads TGTGCCATCAGTGAGAGAGGACCCCTCGGGGGAAACACCATATATTTT.

The CDR3 loop reads CASSLGRGGETQYF. CDR3 coding DNA: TGTGCCAGCAGCTTGGGGCGGGGGGGAGAGACCCAGTACTTC. The chain links TRBV7-6 to TRBJ2-5; 9 bases map to TRBD2. CDR1 SGHVS and CDR2 FNYEAQ come from the germline V gene. The CDR3 spans 14 residues. The V segment lost 3 bases and the J segment 4 bases; nucleotides outside the gene matches: 3.

This chain joins TRBV7-9 and TRBJ2-4; 8 bases map to TRBD1. The CDR3 has 14 residues. Trimming at V came to 1 base and at J to 7 bases, leaving 3 bases not matched to a gene. Germline CDR1 SEHNR, CDR2 FQNEAQ (reference sequence). For the CDR3, the DNA is TGTGCCAGCAGCTTAGGCCAGGGGGCGAACATTCAGTACTTC. This sequence encodes CASSLGQGANIQYF.

CDR3 region: CASSPLTGRGDTQYF. CDR3 in DNA: TGTGCCAGTAGTCCCCTAACAGGGAGGGGAGATACGCAGTATTTT. The gene calls are TRBV19 and TRBJ2-3; D is perhaps TRBD2 (7 bases). The germline V gene has CDR1 LNHDA and CDR2 SQIVND (reference sequence). V gave up 5 bases and J gave up 5 bases, with 17 bases separating them. This CDR3 contains 15 residues.

This rearrangement joins TRBV4-1 to TRBJ2-1; 9 bases fit TRBD1. The CDR3 contains 14 residues. Per germline, CDR1 MGHRA and CDR2 YSYEKL. V shed 4 bases, J shed 8 bases, and the junction held 6 bases outside the gene matches. CDR3 amino acids: CASSPGQGDYEQFF. DNA for the CDR3: TGCGCCAGCAGCCCGGGACAGGGTGACTATGAGCAGTTCTTC.

As to this clone: One end of the junction fails to match germline, which may point to a read error. V gene TRBV11-1 combines with J gene TRBJ1-2, with D uncertain. Germline lookup yields CDR1 SGHAT and CDR2 FQDESV (reference sequence). This CDR3 spans 12 amino acids. Here the CDR3 reads CASSLGGGGHTF. CDR3 coding DNA: TGTGCCAGCAGCTTAGGAGGTGGTGGCCACACCTTC.

The rearrangement uses TRBV24-1 and TRBJ1-6; D unresolved. CDR3 length: 16 amino acids. Between the trimmed V and J ends, which lost 9 bases and 7 bases, there was a span of 21 bases. Germline V lookup: CDR1 KGHDR, CDR2 SFDVKD. CDR3 DNA: TGTGCCACCCTCCGAGGGCCCCCGGGTGAAAATTCACCCCTCCACTTT. Translation: CATLRGPPGENSPLHF.

This clone occurred once. This sequence joins TRBV25-1 and TRBJ2-1, with TRBD2 matching 10 bases. This CDR3 spans 15 amino acids. Germline V gene lookup returns CDR1 MGHDK and CDR2 SYGVNS. After removal of 6 bases from V and 5 bases from J, the junction contained 7 bases not matched to a gene. The chain's CDR3 is CASRVAGGWNNEQFF. The CDR3 DNA reads TGTGCCAGCAGGGTAGCGGGGGGCTGGAACAATGAGCAGTTCTTC.

The chain carries TRBV27 and TRBJ2-7; TRBD2 matches at 12 bases. V shed 6 bases and J 3 bases; nucleotides not matched to a gene: 6. The germline V gene encodes CDR1 MNHEY and CDR2 SMNVEV (reference sequence). The CDR3 runs 15 residues. CDR3 amino acids: CASSPGTSGLYEQYF. Here the CDR3 DNA reads TGTGCCAGCAGCCCCGGGACTAGCGGGCTCTACGAGCAGTACTTC.